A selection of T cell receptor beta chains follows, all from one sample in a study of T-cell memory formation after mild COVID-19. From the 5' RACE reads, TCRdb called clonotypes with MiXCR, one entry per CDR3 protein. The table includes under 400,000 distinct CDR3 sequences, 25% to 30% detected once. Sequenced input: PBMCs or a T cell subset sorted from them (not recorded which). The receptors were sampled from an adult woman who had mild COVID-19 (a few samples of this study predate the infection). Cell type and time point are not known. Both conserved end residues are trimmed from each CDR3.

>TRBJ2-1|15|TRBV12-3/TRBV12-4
ASSFVLGQGANNEQF
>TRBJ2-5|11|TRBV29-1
SVDVSAEETQY
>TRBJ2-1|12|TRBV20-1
SAHLRGRRNEQF
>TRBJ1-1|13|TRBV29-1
SAEDAGDEGTEAF
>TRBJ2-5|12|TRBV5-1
ASSSGQGLETQY
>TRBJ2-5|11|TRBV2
ASHGLSQETQY
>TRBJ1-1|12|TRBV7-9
ASSLVRVNTEAF
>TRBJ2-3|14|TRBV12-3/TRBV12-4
ASRTLGLAGGDTQY
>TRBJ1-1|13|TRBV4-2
ASSQVEAAGLEAF
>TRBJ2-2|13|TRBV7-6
ASSSPDRNTGELF
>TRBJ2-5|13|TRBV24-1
ATSDPGTSDGTQY
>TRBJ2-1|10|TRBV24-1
ATSDLPGKQF
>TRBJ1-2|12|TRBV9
ASSGGGVAYGYT
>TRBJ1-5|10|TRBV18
ASSSPYQPQH
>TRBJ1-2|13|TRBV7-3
ASSLTGSWLHGYT
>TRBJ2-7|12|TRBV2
ASSARGGLYEQY
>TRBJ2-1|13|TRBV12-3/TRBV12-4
ASSQRTGAYNEQF
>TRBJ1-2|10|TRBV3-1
ASSQATYGYT
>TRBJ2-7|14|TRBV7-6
ASSSQTGTGPGEQY
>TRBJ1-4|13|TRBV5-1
ASSCPECPNEKLF
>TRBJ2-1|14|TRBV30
AWINPGTGTYNEQF
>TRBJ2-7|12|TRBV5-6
ASSLTGTKGEQY
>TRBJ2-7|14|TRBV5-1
ASSRGGDSASYEQY
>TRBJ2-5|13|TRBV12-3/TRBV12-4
ASSLASTFQETQY
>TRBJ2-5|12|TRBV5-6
ASSLGAGEETQY
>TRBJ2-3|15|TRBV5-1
ASSLDIAGTSTDTQY
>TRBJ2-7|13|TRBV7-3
ASSPRQGPVYEQY
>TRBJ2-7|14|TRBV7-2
ASSLLAGGILYEQY
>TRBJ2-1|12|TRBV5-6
ASTSGTAYNEQF
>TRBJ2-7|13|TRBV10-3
AISERDRATYEQY
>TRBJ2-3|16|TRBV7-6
ASSLGGAGGFWTDTQY